This is a list of T cell receptor beta chains from one sample in a study of shared clonotypes between healthy human individuals. Data came from immunoSEQ multiplex PCR; TCRdb stores just in-frame clones and leaves some out. This table holds just over 2,000,000 clones, approximately 95% found once. The sample taken for sequencing was naive CD8+ T cells sorted from blood. These receptors were collected from a man aged 18 to 30 in good health. Each CDR3 is given with its conserved first and last residue. The order of the fields is J gene, clone size, D gene, V gene, CDR3 protein, CDR3 DNA. The D gene is left open where the match is weak. Only part of the rows carry a size: once, few, many, or a class if the clone is expanded.

J: TRBJ2-7; size: NA; D: NA; V: TRBV6-1; CDR3: CASSEAGAVTYEQYF; DNA: TGTGCCAGCAGTGAAGCGGGCGCGGTTACCTACGAGCAGTACTTC
J: TRBJ2-7; size: NA; D: TRBD1; V: TRBV7-2; CDR3: CASSPSWTGVYEQYF; DNA: TGTGCCAGCAGCCCAAGCTGGACAGGGGTCTACGAGCAGTACTTC
J: TRBJ2-2; size: NA; D: NA; V: TRBV7-2; CDR3: CASSLAFMGRPGELFF; DNA: TGTGCCAGCAGCTTAGCGTTTATGGGACGACCCGGGGAGCTGTTTTTT
J: TRBJ2-1; size: NA; D: NA; V: TRBV5-8; CDR3: CASSFFHEQFF; DNA: TGTGCCAGCAGCTTCTTTCATGAGCAGTTCTTC
J: TRBJ2-7; size: NA; D: TRBD1; V: TRBV19; CDR3: CASSIGTVGREQYF; DNA: TGTGCCAGTAGTATTGGGACAGTGGGTCGGGAGCAGTACTTC
J: TRBJ1-2; size: NA; D: TRBD1; V: TRBV9; CDR3: CASSYSGQGEEGYTF; DNA: TGTGCCAGCAGCTACTCGGGACAGGGTGAAGAAGGCTACACCTTC
J: TRBJ2-1; size: NA; D: NA; V: TRBV4-3; CDR3: CASSHPEGLEQFF; DNA: TGCGCCAGCAGCCATCCAGAGGGACTCGAGCAGTTCTTC
J: TRBJ2-7; size: once; D: TRBD2; V: TRBV4-3; CDR3: CASSSLADSYEQYF; DNA: TGCGCCAGCAGCTCCCTAGCGGATTCCTACGAGCAGTACTTC
J: TRBJ2-3; size: NA; D: NA; V: TRBV10-3; CDR3: CAVGRTDLRGTDTQYF; DNA: TGTGCCGTTGGGCGGACAGACCTGCGGGGCACAGATACGCAGTATTTT
J: TRBJ1-2; size: NA; D: NA; V: TRBV19; CDR3: CASSTYRDLYGYTF; DNA: TGTGCCAGTAGTACCTACAGGGATCTCTATGGCTACACCTTC
J: TRBJ2-5; size: NA; D: TRBD2; V: TRBV2; CDR3: CASSGASGRAGETQYF; DNA: TGTGCCAGCAGTGGGGCTAGCGGGAGGGCCGGAGAGACCCAGTACTTC
J: TRBJ2-1; size: NA; D: TRBD2; V: TRBV11-2; CDR3: CASTGLDGVNEQFF; DNA: TGTGCCAGCACCGGACTAGACGGGGTCAATGAGCAGTTCTTC
J: TRBJ2-3; size: NA; D: NA; V: TRBV4-3; CDR3: CASSLTEYSTDTQYF; DNA: TGCGCCAGCAGCTTGACGGAATACTCCACAGATACGCAGTATTTT
J: TRBJ1-2; size: few; D: NA; V: TRBV27; CDR3: CASSFRGGGYTF; DNA: TGTGCCAGCAGTTTCAGGGGAGGAGGCTACACCTTC
J: TRBJ2-5; size: NA; D: NA; V: TRBV7-9; CDR3: CASSLLNTETQYF; DNA: TGTGCCAGCAGCTTACTGAATACAGAGACCCAGTACTTC
J: TRBJ2-7; size: once; D: TRBD2; V: TRBV5-1; CDR3: CASSTSSRGEKAYEQYF; DNA: TGCGCCAGCAGCACCTCAAGCCGGGGGGAAAAGGCCTACGAGCAGTACTTC
J: TRBJ2-2; size: NA; D: NA; V: TRBV10-1; CDR3: CASSSFGDNTGELFF; DNA: TGCGCCAGCAGTTCTTTTGGGGATAACACCGGGGAGCTGTTTTTT
J: TRBJ2-7; size: NA; D: TRBD2; V: TRBV5-1; CDR3: CASSLSSGSLNEQYF; DNA: TGCGCCAGCAGCTTATCTAGCGGGAGTCTCAACGAGCAGTACTTC
J: TRBJ2-1; size: NA; D: TRBD1; V: TRBV2; CDR3: CATTGTGGHDEQFF; DNA: TGTGCCACCACCGGGACAGGGGGACACGATGAGCAGTTCTTC
J: TRBJ1-2; size: NA; D: NA; V: TRBV27; CDR3: CASSFSAVNGYTF; DNA: TGTGCCAGCAGTTTTTCGGCAGTGAATGGCTACACCTTC
J: TRBJ1-4; size: NA; D: TRBD1; V: TRBV5-4; CDR3: CASSSSWDRGEKLFF; DNA: TGTGCCAGCAGCTCCTCCTGGGACAGGGGCGAAAAACTGTTTTTT
J: TRBJ1-6; size: NA; D: TRBD1; V: TRBV18; CDR3: CASSGQGQNSPLHF; DNA: TGTGCCAGTTCGGGACAGGGCCAAAATTCACCCCTCCACTTT
J: TRBJ2-1; size: NA; D: NA; V: TRBV6-5; CDR3: CASSYEGGVPEQFF; DNA: TGTGCCAGCAGTTACGAGGGGGGGGTTCCTGAGCAGTTCTTC
J: TRBJ1-4; size: NA; D: NA; V: TRBV9; CDR3: CASSVGGGHDEKLFF; DNA: TGTGCCAGCAGCGTAGGAGGGGGTCATGATGAAAAACTGTTTTTT
J: TRBJ2-2; size: NA; D: TRBD2; V: TRBV2; CDR3: CASIKRGENTGELFF; DNA: TGTGCCAGCATCAAACGGGGGGAAAACACCGGGGAGCTGTTTTTT
J: TRBJ2-1; size: NA; D: TRBD2; V: TRBV30; CDR3: CACQERREGLKQFF; DNA: TGTGCCTGTCAGGAGCGGCGGGAGGGCCTCAAACAGTTCTTC
J: TRBJ2-7; size: NA; D: TRBD2; V: TRBV6-5; CDR3: CASSYATSGTYEQYF; DNA: TGTGCCAGCAGTTACGCGACTAGCGGTACCTACGAGCAGTACTTC
J: TRBJ2-7; size: NA; D: TRBD1; V: TRBV7-9; CDR3: CASSSRTGFEQYF; DNA: TGTGCCAGCAGCTCAAGGACAGGGTTCGAGCAGTACTTC
J: TRBJ2-3; size: NA; D: NA; V: TRBV6-5; CDR3: CASSPGGTDTQYF; DNA: TGTGCCAGCAGCCCTGGAGGTACAGATACGCAGTATTTT
J: TRBJ2-3; size: once; D: NA; V: TRBV9; CDR3: CASSVDGGGPDTQYF; DNA: TGTGCCAGCAGCGTAGATGGGGGTGGGCCAGATACGCAGTATTTT
J: TRBJ1-1; size: NA; D: NA; V: TRBV5-4; CDR3: CASSPGGPEAFF; DNA: TGTGCCAGCAGCCCGGGGGGTCCTGAAGCTTTCTTT
J: TRBJ1-1; size: NA; D: TRBD1; V: TRBV5-6; CDR3: CASSAGTANTEAFF; DNA: TGTGCCAGCAGCGCCGGGACAGCGAACACTGAAGCTTTCTTT
J: TRBJ1-6; size: NA; D: NA; V: TRBV5-8; CDR3: CASSTRQAEPLHF; DNA: TGTGCCAGCAGCACTCGACAGGCGGAACCCCTCCACTTT
J: TRBJ2-1; size: NA; D: NA; V: TRBV6-5; CDR3: CASSPNTGSYNEQFF; DNA: TGTGCCAGCAGTCCTAACACGGGTTCCTACAATGAGCAGTTCTTC
J: TRBJ1-3; size: once; D: NA; V: TRBV27; CDR3: CASSLNRDSGNTIYF; DNA: TGTGCCAGCAGTTTAAACAGGGACTCTGGAAACACCATATATTTT
J: TRBJ2-5; size: NA; D: TRBD2; V: TRBV11-2; CDR3: CASSLVGTSGQETQYF; DNA: TGTGCCAGCAGCTTAGTTGGGACTAGCGGCCAAGAGACCCAGTACTTC
J: TRBJ2-1; size: NA; D: NA; V: TRBV5-6; CDR3: CASSSNHNEQFF; DNA: TGTGCCAGCAGCTCGAATCACAATGAGCAGTTCTTC
J: TRBJ2-3; size: NA; D: NA; V: TRBV11-2; CDR3: CASSPIWGEAADTQYF; DNA: TGTGCCAGCAGCCCGATCTGGGGAGAGGCTGCAGATACGCAGTATTTT
J: TRBJ2-7; size: NA; D: NA; V: TRBV11-2; CDR3: CASSSDRNYEQYF; DNA: TGTGCCAGCAGCTCGGACAGAAACTACGAGCAGTACTTC
J: TRBJ2-3; size: NA; D: NA; V: TRBV10-3; CDR3: CAISENRGGPRTDTQYF; DNA: TGTGCCATCAGTGAGAATAGGGGGGGCCCCCGGACAGATACGCAGTATTTT
J: TRBJ2-2; size: NA; D: NA; V: TRBV2; CDR3: CASSEGGRYGELFF; DNA: TGTGCCAGCAGTGAGGGCGGCAGGTACGGGGAGCTGTTTTTT